A single TCR beta chain is shown here with its context. Its specificity is unknown. A second PCR of 7 to 11 cycles used a sample-barcoded 5' primer and a J-beta primer mix. Researchers report that a template-switch adaptor with 12 random nucleotides tagged each cDNA molecule. TCRdb fed the 5' RACE reads into MiXCR, producing one record per CDR3 protein. The data hold about 1.5 million distinct CDR3 sequences, with 42% observed a single time. These data belong to a study of blood T cells in healthy people across ages. Overall study context: Per every two T cells, about one barcoded beta molecule was captured by template switching. Points from the study as a whole: Per million T cells, TCR beta diversity dropped roughly linearly as age increased.

Looked up from germline, CDR1 is MDHEN and CDR2 is SYDVKM. Trimming removed 5 bases at V and 7 bases at J, with 14 bases between. This CDR3 has 13 residues. The donors, all healthy, were Caucasians living in Russia, aged roughly 6 to 100. This receptor was identified in a woman aged 18-29 years in good health. This chain uses TRBV28 with TRBJ1-1, with D maybe TRBD1 (5 bases). Sequenced material: blood. This CDR3 is CASSVRGLSEAFF. The DNA of the CDR3 is TGTGCCAGCAGTGTAAGGGGTCTTAGTGAAGCTTTCTTT. Full variable domain (remainder filled in from reference TRBV28 and TRBJ1-1): DVKVTQSSRYLVKRTGEKVFLECVQDMDHENMFWYRQDPGLGLRLIYFSYDVKMKEKGDIPEGYSVSREKKERFSLILESASTNQTSMYLCASSVRGLSEAFFGQGTRLTVV.